These 14 T cell receptor beta chains originate from one sample sequenced in a study of blood T cell repertoires in COVID-19 (dated by TCRdb to 2020 to 2021). Receptors were amplified or captured by the immunoSEQ multiplex PCR assay. TCRdb re-hosts the immuneACCESS table, in-frame sequences only. Its copies lack some clones; in the studies checked, an unresolved V gene accounts for under half of them, and the cause for the rest is not known. The table for this sample lists more than 250,000 clones; nearly 90% of them were counted only once. The ten largest clonotypes hold around 5.9% of the sample. Source material: PBMCs or T cells enriched from blood (not recorded which). These receptor sequences come from a woman in her 30s who had recovered from COVID-19.

The CDR3 DNA reads as TGTGCCAGCAGCCAAGATCTTAGCGGGGGACCTTGGGATACGCAGTATTTT. Amino acids: CASSQDLSGGPWDTQYF. The chain uses TRBV3-1 (or the pseudogene TRBV3-2) and TRBJ2-3; 9 nucleotides agree with TRBD2. This CDR3 is built from 17 residues. V was clipped by 0 bases and J by 6 bases; unmatched bases: 10. Germline V gives CDR1 LGHDT, CDR2 YNNKEL (reference sequence).

The rearrangement links TRBV7-6 to TRBJ2-3, with TRBD2 identical over 13 bases. Germline trimming cut 2 bases from V and 8 bases from J; bases unmatched to any gene: 4. The CDR3 loop spans 15 amino acids. Germline V gene lookup returns CDR1 SGHVS and CDR2 FNYEAQ. DNA for the CDR3: TGTGCCAGCAGCTTAACTAGCGGGGGGGCCGGTACGCAGTATTTT. Translating gives CASSLTSGGAGTQYF.

The V gene is TRBV30, the J gene TRBJ2-3, with D hard to call. The CDR3 runs to 14 residues. The ends were cut back, 1 base at V and 0 bases at J, with 8 bases in the middle. Germline CDR1 is GTSNPN and CDR2 is SVGIG (reference sequence). CDR3: CAWSEPTSTDTQYF. The CDR3 region has the DNA TGTGCCTGGAGTGAGCCTACCAGCACAGATACGCAGTATTTT.

The chain carries TRBV4-3 and TRBJ1-2; D gene uncertain. Trimming stripped 0 bases from V and 1 base from J, with 9 bases between. The CDR3 sequence is 15 residues long. Germline CDR1 is LGHNA and CDR2 is YSLEER. CDR3 DNA sequence: TGCGCCAGCAGCCAAGAGTCGGGAAATAACTATGGCTACACCTTC. Amino acids: CASSQESGNNYGYTF.

Note on this clone: Other DNA sequences within the sample encode an identical CDR3. The chain couples TRBV9 to TRBJ2-7, with 10 bases fitting TRBD2. Germline CDR1 SGDLS, CDR2 YYNGEE. Trimming cost V 0 bases and J 1 base; bases outside gene matches: 1. CDR3 length equals 15 residues. The chain's CDR3 is CASSVGLAGSYEQYF. In nucleotides, the CDR3 is TGTGCCAGCAGCGTAGGACTAGCGGGTTCCTACGAGCAGTACTTC.

The V call is TRBV30, the J call TRBJ1-3; no definite D call. The CDR3 contains 13 residues. Germline CDR1 GTSNPN, CDR2 SVGIG (reference sequence). V lost 3 bases, J lost 0 bases, and 6 bases lay in between. Here the CDR3 DNA reads TGTGCCTGGAGCTCGGGCTCTGGAAACACCATATATTTT. The encoded protein is CAWSSGSGNTIYF.

CDR3 sequence (DNA): TGTGCCACCAGGACCGTCGGGGGCTACACCTTC. Its translation: CATRTVGGYTF. The chain is built from TRBV6-5 and TRBJ1-2; D uncertain. The CDR3 totals 11 residues. Trimming stripped 10 bases from V and 8 bases from J, with 14 bases between. Germline V lookup: CDR1 MNHEY, CDR2 SVGAGI.

The chain recombines TRBV2 with TRBJ1-5; D possibly corresponds to TRBD1 (5 bases). V gave up 8 bases and J gave up 2 bases, with 13 bases separating them. CDR1 and CDR2 from the germline V gene are SNHLY and FYNNEI. This CDR3 region has 14 residues. CDR3 DNA: TGTGCCAGCGGGGGGAACCGGGGCAATCAGCCCCAGCATTTT. This gives the protein CASGGNRGNQPQHF.

The chain recombines TRBV11-1 with TRBJ1-1; 9 positions agree with TRBD1. The CDR3 extends over 14 amino acids. The V segment lost 4 bases and the J segment 1 base; nucleotides outside the gene matches: 1. Germline V gives CDR1 SGHAT, CDR2 FQDESV (reference sequence). In nucleotides, the CDR3 is TGTGCCAGCAGCTGGGACAGGGAGAACACTGAAGCTTTCTTT. Translated: CASSWDRENTEAFF.

V gene TRBV5-1 combines with J gene TRBJ1-4, with TRBD1 identical over 7 bases. The CDR3 sequence is 16 residues long. Germline lookup yields CDR1 SGHRS and CDR2 YFSETQ. Trimming at V came to 1 base and at J to 5 bases, leaving 8 bases not matched to a gene. CDR3 region: CASSLWDSARNEKLFF. CDR3 bases: TGCGCCAGCAGCTTGTGGGACAGCGCGAGGAATGAAAAACTGTTTTTT.

The chain carries TRBV5-4 and TRBJ1-3, with D possibly TRBD1 on 5 matching bases. Germline loops: CDR1 SGHNT, CDR2 YYREEE (reference sequence). The CDR3 length is 16 residues. V lost 4 bases and J lost 6, with 20 bases in between. Here the CDR3 reads CASSQQGGAAVNTIYF. CDR3 sequence (DNA): TGTGCCAGCAGCCAACAAGGAGGGGCAGCGGTAAACACCATATATTTT.

The CDR3 sequence is CASSFEYDLGGLNTEAFF. The CDR3 coding sequence is TGCGCCAGCAGCTTTGAATATGACCTAGGGGGATTGAACACTGAAGCTTTCTTT. The chain links TRBV5-1 to TRBJ1-1; possible D gene TRBD1, 6 bases. This CDR3 has 18 amino acids. Trimming removed 2 bases at V and 0 bases at J, with 20 bases between. Germline V lookup: CDR1 SGHRS, CDR2 YFSETQ.

This clone came up a few times. The J gene is TRBJ2-7, the V gene TRBV28; TRBD1 agrees at 7 bases. CDR1 and CDR2 from the germline V gene are MDHEN and SYDVKM. J gave up 4 bases and V 5 bases, and 8 bases lay outside the gene matches. The CDR3 extends over 14 amino acids. The CDR3 DNA follows: TGTGCCAGCAGTCCTCCGGGACAGATATACGAGCAGTACTTC. Translating it yields CASSPPGQIYEQYF.

The chain carries TRBV27 and TRBJ1-3; tentative D call: TRBD1 (5 bases). Per the germline V gene, CDR1 is MNHEY and CDR2 is SMNVEV (reference sequence). The CDR3 is 17 residues long. V lost 0 bases and J 0 bases, leaving 12 bases between the germline ends. For the CDR3, the DNA is TGTGCCAGCAGTTTATCTGGGTGGGGGGGCTCTGGAAACACCATATATTTT. It translates to CASSLSGWGGSGNTIYF.